A single sample gave rise to the 2 T cell receptor beta chains below, sequenced in a study of Ad26.COV2.S vaccination and SARS-CoV-2 variants. Data came from immunoSEQ multiplex PCR; TCRdb stores just in-frame clones and leaves some out. This sample has hundreds of thousands of clones, with about 87% found just once. This sample's treatment: 19 received Ad26.COV2.S at low or high dose, single or two shots; about 5 received placebo; per-sample allocation not given. Samples analyzed were those drawn on day 63 after the first vaccine or placebo injection. The input for sequencing was peripheral blood, taken in a trial of Ad26.COV2.S vaccine versus placebo. These receptors all stem from a person between 18 and 65 years old who received the Ad26.COV2.S COVID-19 vaccine or a placebo.

The sample holds a few counts of this clone. The chain employs TRBV7-3 and TRBJ2-7; TRBD1 matches at 9 bases. CDR1 and CDR2 from the germline V gene are SGHTA and FQGTGA. The ends lost 2 bases at V and 0 bases at J; junction bases unmatched: 8. The CDR3 runs to 17 residues. The CDR3 DNA sequence: TGTGCCAGCAGCTTAGGCACAGGGGGCCTTAGCTCCTACGAGCAGTACTTC. This translates into CASSLGTGGLSSYEQYF.

The rearrangement links TRBV28 to TRBJ2-7, with 11 bases identical to TRBD2. Germline V gene data show CDR1 as MDHEN and CDR2 as SYDVKM. This CDR3 has 17 amino acids. V dropped 5 bases and J dropped 0; count of bases not matched to a gene: 9. CDR3 nucleotide sequence: TGTGCCAGCAGTCCGCCGGGACTAGCGGTCAGCTCCTACGAGCAGTACTTC. Its translation: CASSPPGLAVSSYEQYF.